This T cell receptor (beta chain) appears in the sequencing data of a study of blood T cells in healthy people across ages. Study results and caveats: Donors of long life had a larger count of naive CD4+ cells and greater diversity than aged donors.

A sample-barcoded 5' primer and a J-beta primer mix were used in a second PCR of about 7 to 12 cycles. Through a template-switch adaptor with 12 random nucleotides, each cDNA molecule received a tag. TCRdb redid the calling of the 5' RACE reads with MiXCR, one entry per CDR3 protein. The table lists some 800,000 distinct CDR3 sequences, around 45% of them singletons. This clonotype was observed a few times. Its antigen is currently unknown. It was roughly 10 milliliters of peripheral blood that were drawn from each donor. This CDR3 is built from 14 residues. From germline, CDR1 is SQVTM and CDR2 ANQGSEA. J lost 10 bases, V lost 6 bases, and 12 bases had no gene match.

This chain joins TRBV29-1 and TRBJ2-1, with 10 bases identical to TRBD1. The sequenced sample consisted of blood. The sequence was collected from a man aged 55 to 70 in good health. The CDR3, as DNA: TGCAGCGTGGGGGACAGGGGAGTGGGTAGGGAGCAGTTCTTC. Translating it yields CSVGDRGVGREQFF.